A single sample gave rise to the 21 T cell receptor beta chains below, sequenced in a study of control samples from healthy donors and cancer patients. Using immunoSEQ multiplex PCR, the repertoire was profiled, and TCRdb retains in-frame clones only, with some absent. The data contain about 22,000 clones, roughly 83% of them singletons. Sample: PBMCs. The source is a man between 60 and 75 years old with head and neck cancer.

This chain uses TRBV5-4 with TRBJ1-3; tentatively, D is TRBD1 (5 bases). The CDR3 has 13 amino acids. V lost 3 bases, J lost 7 bases, and 11 bases lay in between. The V gene's germline CDR1 is SGHNT and CDR2 YYREEE (reference sequence). The CDR3 reads CASSSRDGNTIYF. The DNA of the CDR3 is TGTGCCAGCAGCTCCCGGGACGGGAACACCATATATTTT.

V usage is TRBV10-3 and J usage is TRBJ2-1, with TRBD1 matching 9 bases. The CDR3 loop spans 17 amino acids. V was clipped by 7 bases and J by 5 bases; unmatched bases: 15. CDR1 and CDR2 from the germline V gene are ENHRY and SYGVKD. CDR3 sequence: CAIKGRSTGGADNEQFF. Here the CDR3 DNA reads TGTGCCATCAAGGGCCGCTCCACAGGGGGCGCGGACAATGAGCAGTTCTTC.

V and J are TRBV4-1 and TRBJ1-1, with a weak D call TRBD1 (5 bases). CDR3 length equals 12 residues. Between the trimmed V and J ends, which lost 6 bases and 1 base, there was a span of 6 bases. Germline V gene lookup returns CDR1 MGHRA and CDR2 YSYEKL. The CDR3 DNA reads as TGCGCCAGCAGGCAGGGGAACACTGAAGCTTTCTTT. Amino acids: CASRQGNTEAFF.

V usage is TRBV9 and J usage is TRBJ1-2; D is perhaps TRBD1 (6 bases). The length of the CDR3 is 15 residues. V was cut by 0 bases and J by 0 bases, with 9 bases left in between. CDR1 is SGDLS, CDR2 YYNGEE, per germline. For the CDR3, the DNA is TGTGCCAGCAGCGTAGGGGACACAGCTAACTATGGCTACACCTTC. It translates to CASSVGDTANYGYTF.

This rearrangement joins TRBV19 to TRBJ1-4, with unresolved D. The CDR3 length is 13 residues. Trimming shortened V by 3 bases and J by 7 bases, and 9 bases separated the two germline ends. Germline V gene sequence: CDR1 LNHDA, CDR2 SQIVND (reference sequence). The CDR3 region has the DNA TGTGCCAGTAGTATGGGCTTAGGTGAAAAACTGTTTTTT. Its translation: CASSMGLGEKLFF.

CDR3 nucleotide sequence: TGTGCCAGCAGCCCGGGACAGGGGGCAAACAACTATGGCTACACCTTC. Its translation: CASSPGQGANNYGYTF. This chain joins TRBV5-4 and TRBJ1-2; 12 positions agree with TRBD1. The CDR3 length is 16 residues. V shed 4 bases and J 2 bases; nucleotides not matched to a gene: 6. CDR1 is SGHNT, CDR2 YYREEE, per germline (reference sequence).

The chain joins TRBV27 to TRBJ1-1; 8 bases match TRBD1. V was pared by 5 bases and J by 5 bases, with 7 bases of the junction left unmatched. The CDR3 is made up of 14 amino acids. Looked up from germline, CDR1 is MNHEY and CDR2 is SMNVEV (reference sequence). CDR3 sequence reads: CASSANTGGTEAFF. The DNA of the CDR3 is TGTGCCAGCAGTGCAAATACAGGGGGAACTGAAGCTTTCTTT.

The chain is built from TRBV11-3 and TRBJ2-5, with 7 bases lining up with TRBD2. The CDR3 consists of 15 residues. The germline V gene encodes CDR1 SGHNT and CDR2 YENEEA. J was trimmed by 5 bases and V by 5 bases; bases with no gene match: 11. CDR3 residues: CASSRSRLAGETQYF. The DNA of the CDR3 is TGTGCCAGCAGCCGTAGCCGACTAGCAGGGGAGACCCAGTACTTC.

The rearrangement joins TRBV11-2 to TRBJ2-2, with 7 positions matching TRBD1. Germline V gene lookup returns CDR1 SGHAT and CDR2 FQNNGV. Unmatched junction bases numbered 4, after V lost 5 bases and J lost 1 base. CDR3 length equals 15 residues. The CDR3 protein is CASSPRTGNTGELFF. The CDR3 DNA sequence: TGTGCCAGCAGCCCCCGGACAGGGAACACCGGGGAGCTGTTTTTT.

The CDR3 DNA reads TGTGCCAGCAGCTTATCTCCAGGGGAGGAATACTATGGCTACACCTTC. This codes for CASSLSPGEEYYGYTF. The V and J genes are TRBV5-4 and TRBJ1-2; possibly TRBD1 for D (6 bases). CDR1 is SGHNT and CDR2 is YYREEE in the germline V gene (reference sequence). This CDR3 is built from 16 residues. The V gene lost 2 bases and the J gene lost 3 bases, with 17 bases spanning the gap.

This clone was detected only once. The V call is TRBV5-6, the J call TRBJ1-1; no firm D call. Germline-derived CDR1 and CDR2 are SGHDT and YYEEEE. CDR3 length: 17 amino acids. V shed 0 bases and J shed 3 bases, with 18 bases lying between them. Here the CDR3 reads CASSLDGGIGGYTEAFF. The DNA for the CDR3 is TGTGCCAGCAGCTTGGACGGTGGGATAGGAGGGTACACTGAAGCTTTCTTT.

V gene TRBV28 combines with J gene TRBJ1-3; 7 bases are shared with TRBD1. V lost 5 bases to trimming and J lost 0 bases; unmatched junction nucleotides: 4. Germline CDR1 MDHEN, CDR2 SYDVKM. The CDR3 runs to 15 residues. CDR3 nucleotide sequence: TGTGCCAGCAGTACTGCAGGGGGCTCTGGAAACACCATATATTTT. Its translation is CASSTAGGSGNTIYF.

This chain joins TRBV28 and TRBJ2-5; TRBD2 matches 9 bases. Germline V gives CDR1 MDHEN, CDR2 SYDVKM. The trim removed 9 bases at V and 6 bases at J, leaving 8 bases unmatched. The CDR3 consists of 13 residues. Here the CDR3 reads CASLGLAAQTQYF. Here the CDR3 DNA reads TGTGCCAGTCTGGGACTAGCAGCGCAGACCCAGTACTTC.

This clone was seen just once. The genes are TRBV11-3 and TRBJ2-7; maybe TRBD1 (6 bases). Between the trimmed V and J ends, which lost 7 bases and 1 base, there was a span of 11 bases. CDR1 is SGHNT, CDR2 YENEEA, per germline. The CDR3 runs to 13 residues. As DNA, the CDR3 is TGTGCCAGCACCAACGGACAGTCCTACGAGCAGTACTTC. Translating it yields CASTNGQSYEQYF.

The V gene is TRBV4-1, the J gene TRBJ1-3; D gene ambiguous. The CDR3 is 18 amino acids. Germline CDR1 reads MGHRA; CDR2 reads YSYEKL. V dropped 1 base and J dropped 0 bases, with 16 bases sitting between them. CDR3 nucleotides: TGCGCCAGCAGCCAAGTACCCCTGCTGTTTATCTCTGGAAACACCATATATTTT. Its translation is CASSQVPLLFISGNTIYF.

The CDR3 DNA sequence: TGTGCCAGCAGTCTTTCCGGGACAGGGAGGACCGGGGAGCTGTTTTTT. As protein: CASSLSGTGRTGELFF. The V and J genes are TRBV28 and TRBJ2-2, with 9 bases aligning to TRBD1. V lost 5 bases and J lost 5; bases outside the gene matches: 9. The CDR3 totals 16 residues. Germline values: CDR1 MDHEN, CDR2 SYDVKM.

This chain links TRBV5-1 with TRBJ1-1; the match to TRBD1 covers 10 bases. The V segment lost 4 bases and the J segment 7 bases; nucleotides outside the gene matches: 7. The CDR3 contains 14 residues. The germline V gene encodes CDR1 SGHRS and CDR2 YFSETQ. The CDR3, as DNA: TGCGCCAGCAGCCCCGGGACAGGGGTTATTGAAGCTTTCTTT. It translates to CASSPGTGVIEAFF.

This chain uses TRBV18 with TRBJ2-7, with a tentative D call TRBD1 (6 bases). The length of the CDR3 is 16 residues. Between the trimmed V and J ends, which lost 4 bases and 1 base, there was a span of 17 bases. Germline CDR1 and CDR2: KGHSH and LQKENI. CDR3 DNA sequence: TGTGCCAGCTCACTCGTGGGCAGGGGAGTTTCCTACGAGCAGTACTTC. Its translation is CASSLVGRGVSYEQYF.

This sequence joins TRBV7-8 and TRBJ1-2; possibly TRBD1 for D (6 bases). Germline V CDR1 and CDR2: SGHVS, FQNEAQ. This CDR3 comprises 16 residues. The V end lost 7 bases, the J end lost 0 bases, and 18 bases lay between the germline ends. As DNA, the CDR3 is TGTGCCAGCACCCACGGACAGACCCTAGCTAACTATGGCTACACCTTC. It yields the protein CASTHGQTLANYGYTF.

V and J are TRBV7-8 and TRBJ2-5; tentatively, D is TRBD1 or TRBD2 (7 bases each). The CDR3 consists of 15 residues. Trimming cost V 5 bases and J 8 bases, with 21 bases left between them. Germline lookup yields CDR1 SGHVS and CDR2 FQNEAQ. The CDR3 loop is CASSGQGAGGVTQYF. CDR3 sequence (DNA): TGTGCCAGCAGCGGGCAAGGGGCAGGGGGGGTTACCCAGTACTTC.

This clone was seen a handful of times. The chain combines TRBV28 with TRBJ1-4; D might be TRBD1 (6 bases). Trimming removed 4 bases from V and 8 bases from J, with 11 bases in between. The germline CDR1 and CDR2 sequences are MDHEN and SYDVKM. This CDR3 is 13 amino acids long. The CDR3 here is CASSWGAREKLFF. The CDR3 DNA is TGTGCCAGCAGTTGGGGGGCTCGAGAAAAACTGTTTTTT.